A single sample is the source of the 4 T cell receptor beta chains below, sequenced in a study of T cells in localized non-small cell lung cancer. Clones were sequenced by immunoSEQ multiplex PCR, and TCRdb holds only the in-frame ones, with some missing. This sample carries more than 30,000 clones, roughly 88% of them seen once, and the ten largest clones take roughly 4%. Source: peripheral blood mononuclear cells, taken before any cancer treatment. These TCRs come from a woman aged 35 to 70 with stage III lung adenocarcinoma.

In DNA form, the CDR3 reads TGTGCCAGCTCCTGGACAGGGGATGGCTACACCTTC. It encodes CASSWTGDGYTF. The rearrangement joins TRBV25-1 to TRBJ1-2, with 9 nucleotides matching TRBD1. Germline CDR1 and CDR2: MGHDK and SYGVNS. Trimming cost V 8 bases and J 6 bases; bases outside gene matches: 4. The CDR3 loop spans 12 amino acids.

V usage is TRBV6-5 and J usage is TRBJ2-7; 10 bases agree with TRBD2. Germline lookup yields CDR1 MNHEY and CDR2 SVGAGI. This CDR3 has 15 amino acids. The trim removed 6 bases at V and 1 base at J, leaving 6 bases unmatched. CDR3 sequence: CASRYTSGVSYEQYF. The CDR3, as DNA: TGTGCCAGCAGGTATACTAGCGGGGTTTCCTACGAGCAGTACTTC.

The chain carries TRBV5-1 and TRBJ2-7; D may match TRBD1 or TRBD2 (6 bases each). The CDR3 contains 14 residues. Germline V gene sequence: CDR1 SGHRS, CDR2 YFSETQ. Trimming stripped 5 bases from V and 7 bases from J, with 19 bases between. The CDR3 DNA is TGCGCCAGCAGTACGGGGGCTATAGGGAGAGAGCAGTACTTC. Residues: CASSTGAIGREQYF.

This rearrangement joins TRBV6-5 to TRBJ1-2, with D unclear. CDR1 is MNHEY, CDR2 SVGAGI, per germline. V shed 5 bases and J shed 4 bases, with 11 bases lying between them. The CDR3 has 13 amino acids. The CDR3 sequence: CASSKQSGYGYTF. CDR3 DNA: TGTGCCAGCAGTAAACAGAGCGGCTATGGCTACACCTTC.